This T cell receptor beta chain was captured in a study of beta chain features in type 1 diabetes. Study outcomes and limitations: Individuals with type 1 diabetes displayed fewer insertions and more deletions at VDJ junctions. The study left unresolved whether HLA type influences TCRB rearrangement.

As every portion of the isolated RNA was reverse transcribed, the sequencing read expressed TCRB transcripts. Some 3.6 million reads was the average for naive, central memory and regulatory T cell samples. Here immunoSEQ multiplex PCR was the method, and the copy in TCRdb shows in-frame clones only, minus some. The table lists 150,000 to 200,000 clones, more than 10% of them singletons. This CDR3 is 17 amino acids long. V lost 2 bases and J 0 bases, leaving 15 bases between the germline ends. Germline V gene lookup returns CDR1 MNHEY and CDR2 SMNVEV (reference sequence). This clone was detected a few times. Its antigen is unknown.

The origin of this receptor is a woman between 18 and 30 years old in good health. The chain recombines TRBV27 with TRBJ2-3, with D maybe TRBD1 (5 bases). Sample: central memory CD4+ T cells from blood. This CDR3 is CASSLGWGQESTDTQYF. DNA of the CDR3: TGTGCCAGCAGTTTAGGATGGGGCCAAGAAAGCACAGATACGCAGTATTTT.